One and the same sample provided the 15 T cell receptor beta chains below, sequenced in a study of cytomegalovirus exposure and HLA in healthy donors (dated by TCRdb to 2015 to 2018). The method was the immunoSEQ multiplex PCR assay. A mixture of 60 forward primers for TCR Vbeta segments and 13 reverse primers for TCR Jbeta segments was used in the multiplex PCR. The table comes from immuneACCESS by way of TCRdb, which keeps in-frame sequences with V and J called. Part of the clones is missing from these tables; in studies checked, under half for an unresolved V gene and the rest for unknown reasons. The sample data list 90,000 to 130,000 clones, and roughly 74% of these were observed just once. 0.87% of the sample is held by the ten biggest clonotypes. Sequencing was performed on PBMCs. These receptors were obtained from a woman aged 25 to 45 in good health and CMV-seronegative.

This clone was seen a handful of times. This chain joins TRBV2 and TRBJ1-1; D not resolved. The V end was cut by 4 bases, the J end by 8 bases, with 8 bases between. The CDR3 extends over 11 amino acids. Germline V gives CDR1 SNHLY, CDR2 FYNNEI. The CDR3 loop is CASSGVAEAFF. Written as DNA, the CDR3 is TGTGCCAGCAGTGGAGTAGCCGAAGCTTTCTTT. The full variable domain, its missing parts supplied by reference TRBV2 and TRBJ1-1, is EPEVTQTPSHQVTQMGQEVILRCVPISNHLYFYWYRQILGQKVEFLVSFYNNEISEKSEIFDDQFSVERPDGSNFTLKIRSTKLEDSAMYFCASSGVAEAFFGQGTRLTVV.

The chain employs TRBV14 and TRBJ1-3, with a tentative D call TRBD1 (5 bases). There are 16 residues in the CDR3. The V end lost 3 bases, the J end lost 0 bases, and 12 bases lay between the germline ends. Germline V gene sequence: CDR1 SGHDN, CDR2 FVKESK. CDR3 sequence (DNA): TGTGCCAGCAGCCACGAAGGACATTCCTCTGGAAACACCATATATTTT. Its translation: CASSHEGHSSGNTIYF.

This chain connects TRBV19 to TRBJ1-2; 10 bases are shared with TRBD1. V lost 9 bases and J lost 5; bases outside the gene matches: 6. The CDR3 runs 13 residues. From germline, CDR1 is LNHDA and CDR2 SQIVND (reference sequence). The CDR3 DNA is TGTGCCAGCACCGGGACAGGGGAATATGGCTACACCTTC. Its translation: CASTGTGEYGYTF. Full variable domain (rest looked up from reference TRBV19 and TRBJ1-2): DGGITQSPKYLFRKEGQNVTLSCEQNLNHDAMYWYRQDPGQGLRLIYYSQIVNDFQKGDIAEGYSVSREKKESFPLTVTSAQKNPTAFYLCASTGTGEYGYTFGSGTRLTVV.

This clone was observed a handful of times. The same CDR3 is also encoded by other DNA sequences in this sample. The chain is built from TRBV30 and TRBJ1-1; D is ambiguous. The CDR3 totals 12 residues. Trimming removed 4 bases from V and 2 bases from J, with 8 bases in between. Germline-derived CDR1 and CDR2 are GTSNPN and SVGIG (reference sequence). The CDR3 protein is CAWNRGNTEAFF. The CDR3 DNA sequence: TGTGCCTGGAATCGGGGTAACACTGAAGCTTTCTTT.

The gene calls are TRBV10-3 and TRBJ1-2, with no clear D. This CDR3 contains 12 residues. V was cut by 3 bases and J by 1 base, with 3 bases left in between. The germline gives CDR1 ENHRY, CDR2 SYGVKD. DNA for the CDR3: TGTGCCATCAGTGACAGTAACTATGGCTACACCTTC. Its translation is CAISDSNYGYTF.

The genes are TRBV4-3 and TRBJ2-1, with 7 bases lining up with TRBD1. In germline, CDR1 is LGHNA, CDR2 YSLEER. The CDR3 covers 15 residues. V lost 1 base and J lost 3; bases outside the gene matches: 3. CDR3: CASSQVAGGYNEQFF. The CDR3 DNA is TGCGCCAGCAGCCAAGTAGCAGGGGGCTACAATGAGCAGTTCTTC.

The J gene is TRBJ1-2, the V gene TRBV7-2; 9 bases map to TRBD1. The J segment lost 8 bases and the V segment lost 5 bases, leaving 6 bases of the junction unmatched. CDR1 and CDR2 (germline): SGHTA, FQGNSA. The CDR3 sequence is 13 residues long. In DNA, the CDR3 is TGTGCCAGCAGCCCAGGGACAGGGATCGGCTACACCTTC. Protein: CASSPGTGIGYTF. The complete variable domain, with remaining parts taken from reference TRBV7-2 and TRBJ1-2, reads GAGVSQSPSNKVTEKGKDVELRCDPISGHTALYWYRQSLGQGLEFLIYFQGNSAPDKSGLPSDRFSAERTGGSVSTLTIQRTQQEDSAVYLCASSPGTGIGYTFGSGTRLTVV.

CDR3 protein: CASSLGSTPLLGEEAFF. Written as DNA, the CDR3 is TGTGCCAGCAGCTTGGGCAGCACACCCCTACTCGGTGAGGAAGCTTTCTTT. This chain joins TRBV7-9 and TRBJ1-1; unclear D gene. V was shortened by 3 bases and J by 8 bases, with 25 bases between the two germline ends. This CDR3 has 17 residues. CDR1 is SEHNR, CDR2 FQNEAQ, per germline (reference sequence).

This sequence joins TRBV4-3 and TRBJ1-1; a possible D gene is TRBD1 (5 bases). V was clipped by 4 bases and J by 3 bases, with 12 bases between them. Per the germline V gene, CDR1 is LGHNA and CDR2 is YSLEER. The CDR3 is 14 amino acids. The CDR3 DNA reads TGCGCCAGCAGCCCCGGGGGGGGGTACACTGAAGCTTTCTTT. Amino acid sequence: CASSPGGGYTEAFF.

This chain connects TRBV18 to TRBJ1-1; 9 positions agree with TRBD1. Unmatched junction bases numbered 9, after V lost 3 bases and J lost 4 bases. This CDR3 is built from 16 residues. Germline V gene lookup returns CDR1 KGHSH and CDR2 LQKENI. CDR3 DNA sequence: TGTGCCAGCTCACCCCGATACACAGGGGGCCTCACTGAAGCTTTCTTT. Translation: CASSPRYTGGLTEAFF.

The chain has TRBV30 and TRBJ1-1; 9 bases are a match to TRBD1. CDR1 GTSNPN and CDR2 SVGIG come from the germline V gene (reference sequence). The CDR3 spans 13 residues. Trimming removed 3 bases from V and 4 bases from J; junction bases left unmatched: 3. This CDR3 reads CAWSGQGPTEAFF. CDR3 DNA: TGTGCCTGGAGCGGACAGGGGCCCACTGAAGCTTTCTTT.

This sequence joins TRBV5-4 and TRBJ1-5; the D is unclear. Germline V lookup: CDR1 SGHNT, CDR2 YYREEE (reference sequence). This CDR3 has 12 amino acids. V shed 3 bases and J shed 3 bases, with 4 bases lying between them. CDR3 DNA: TGTGCCAGCAGCTACTACAATCAGCCCCAGCATTTT. This codes for CASSYYNQPQHF.

The V call is TRBV5-8, the J call TRBJ2-7; the D gene is possibly TRBD1 (5 bases). Germline CDR1 reads SGHTS; CDR2 reads YDEGEE. V was pared by 2 bases and J by 3 bases, with 12 bases between. The CDR3 spans 14 residues. The CDR3 region has the DNA TGTGCCAGCAGCTTTACAGGAAGGGGCTACGAGCAGTACTTC. This encodes CASSFTGRGYEQYF. Filled out from reference TRBV5-8 and TRBJ2-7, the complete variable domain reads EAGVTQSPTHLIKTRGQQATLRCSPISGHTSVYWYQQALGLGLQFLLWYDEGEERNRGNFPPRFSGRQFPNYSSELNVNALELEDSALYLCASSFTGRGYEQYFGPGTRLTVT.

This rearrangement joins TRBV15 to TRBJ2-2, with D perhaps TRBD2 (6 bases). The germline gives CDR1 LNHNV, CDR2 YYDKDF (reference sequence). Trimming cost V 1 base and J 3 bases, with 15 bases left between them. CDR3 size: 17 residues. The CDR3 bases are TGTGCCACCAGCAGAGTGAGGGGACTGCCCGACACCGGGGAGCTGTTTTTT. Translated: CATSRVRGLPDTGELFF.

CDR3 in DNA: TGTGCCAGCAGTTTAGCAGGAACCAACGAGCAGTACTTC. It is translated as CASSLAGTNEQYF. The V call is TRBV27, the J call TRBJ2-7, with D uncertain. The CDR3 loop spans 13 amino acids. The germline V gene encodes CDR1 MNHEY and CDR2 SMNVEV (reference sequence). Trimming left V 2 bases short and J 5 bases short, with 10 bases between.